This T cell receptor beta chain originates from a study of blood T cell repertoires in COVID-19. Study background: The samples span acute and convalescent COVID-19 from the United States, Italy and Spain. PBMCs, B-cell-depleted T cells, or T cells were the source of the cDNA or gDNA that made up the material.

The data were produced by immunoSEQ multiplex PCR, yet TCRdb's version contains in-frame clones alone and is incomplete. The table shows some 400,000 clones, with about four fifths occurring only once. Germline CDR1 GTSNPN, CDR2 SVGIG (reference sequence). The J segment lost 0 bases and the V segment lost 2 bases, leaving 9 bases of the junction unmatched. CDR3 length: 17 residues. The TCR originated in a human donor with acute or convalescent COVID-19. The donor label of this sample is uncertain. The chain carries TRBV30 and TRBJ1-1, with 10 bases aligning to TRBD1. Material: peripheral blood. The DNA of the CDR3 is TGTGCCTGGAGTTATCTTCCGGGACAGGGGATGAACACTGAAGCTTTCTTT. Amino acids: CAWSYLPGQGMNTEAFF.